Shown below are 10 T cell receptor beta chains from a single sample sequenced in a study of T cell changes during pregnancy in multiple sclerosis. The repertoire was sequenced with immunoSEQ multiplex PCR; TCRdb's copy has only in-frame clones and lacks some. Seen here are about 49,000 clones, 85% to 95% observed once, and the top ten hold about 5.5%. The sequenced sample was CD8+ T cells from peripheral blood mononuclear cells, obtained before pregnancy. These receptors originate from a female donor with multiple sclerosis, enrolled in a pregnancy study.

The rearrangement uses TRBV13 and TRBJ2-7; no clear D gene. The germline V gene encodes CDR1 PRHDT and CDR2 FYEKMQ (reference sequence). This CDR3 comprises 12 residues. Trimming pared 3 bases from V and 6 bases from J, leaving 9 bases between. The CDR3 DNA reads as TGTGCCAGCAGCTTCCCTACCGGCGAGCAGTACTTC. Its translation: CASSFPTGEQYF.

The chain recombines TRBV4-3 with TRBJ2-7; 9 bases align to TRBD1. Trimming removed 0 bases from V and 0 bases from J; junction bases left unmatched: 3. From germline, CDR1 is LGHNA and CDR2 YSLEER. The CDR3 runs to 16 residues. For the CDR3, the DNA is TGCGCCAGCAGCCAAGACCCACAGGGGGCCTCCTACGAGCAGTACTTC. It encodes CASSQDPQGASYEQYF.

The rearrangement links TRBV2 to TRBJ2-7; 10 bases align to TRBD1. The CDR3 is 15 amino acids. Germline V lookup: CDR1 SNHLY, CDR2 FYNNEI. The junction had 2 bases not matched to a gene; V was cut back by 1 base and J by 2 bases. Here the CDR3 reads CASSEGTGGPYEQYF. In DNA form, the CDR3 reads TGTGCCAGCAGTGAAGGGACAGGGGGTCCCTACGAGCAGTACTTC.

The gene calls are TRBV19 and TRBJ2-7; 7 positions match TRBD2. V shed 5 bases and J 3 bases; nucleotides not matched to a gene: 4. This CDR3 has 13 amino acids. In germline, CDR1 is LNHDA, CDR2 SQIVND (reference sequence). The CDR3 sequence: CASSASGIYEQYF. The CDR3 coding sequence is TGTGCCAGTAGTGCTAGCGGTATCTACGAGCAGTACTTC.

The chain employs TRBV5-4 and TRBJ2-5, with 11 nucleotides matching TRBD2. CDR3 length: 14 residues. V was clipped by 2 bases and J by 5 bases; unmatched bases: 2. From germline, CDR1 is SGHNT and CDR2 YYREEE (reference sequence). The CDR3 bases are TGTGCCAGCAGCTTAACTAGCGGGAGTGAGACCCAGTACTTC. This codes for CASSLTSGSETQYF.

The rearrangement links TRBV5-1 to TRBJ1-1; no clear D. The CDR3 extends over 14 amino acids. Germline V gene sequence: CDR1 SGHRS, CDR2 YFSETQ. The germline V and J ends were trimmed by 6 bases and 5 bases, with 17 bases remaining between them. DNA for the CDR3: TGCGCCAGCATGATAGGATTTGGAGGGACTGAAGCTTTCTTT. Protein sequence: CASMIGFGGTEAFF.

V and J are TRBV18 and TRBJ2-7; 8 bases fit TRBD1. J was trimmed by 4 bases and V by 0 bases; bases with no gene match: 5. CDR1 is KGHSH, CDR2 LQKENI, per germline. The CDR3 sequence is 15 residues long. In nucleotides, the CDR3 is TGTGCCAGCTCACCACCGGACAGGGTCGGATACGAGCAGTACTTC. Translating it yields CASSPPDRVGYEQYF.

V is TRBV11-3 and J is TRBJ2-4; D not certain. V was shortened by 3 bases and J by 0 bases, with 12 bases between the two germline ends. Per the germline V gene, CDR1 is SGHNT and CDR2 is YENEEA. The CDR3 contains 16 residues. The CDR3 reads CASSFPGGLAKNIQYF. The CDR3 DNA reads TGTGCCAGCAGCTTCCCGGGTGGCCTAGCCAAAAACATTCAGTACTTC.

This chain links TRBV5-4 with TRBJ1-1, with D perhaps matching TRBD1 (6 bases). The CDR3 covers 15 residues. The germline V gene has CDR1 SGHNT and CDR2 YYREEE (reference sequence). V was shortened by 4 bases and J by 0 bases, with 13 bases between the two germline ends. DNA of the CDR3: TGTGCCAGCAGCCCTAGACAGGCCATGAACACTGAAGCTTTCTTT. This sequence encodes CASSPRQAMNTEAFF.

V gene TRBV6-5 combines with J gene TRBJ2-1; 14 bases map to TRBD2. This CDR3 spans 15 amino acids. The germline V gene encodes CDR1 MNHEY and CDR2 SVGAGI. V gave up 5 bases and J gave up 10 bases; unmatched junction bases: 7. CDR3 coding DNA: TGTGCCAGCAGTCTGGGACTAGCGGGAGTAGGGGAGCAGTTCTTC. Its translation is CASSLGLAGVGEQFF.